The sequence of this T cell receptor (beta chain) was determined in a study of blood T cells in healthy people across ages. Study-wide results and limits: Comparison with aged donors showed that long-lived donors had more naive CD4+ cells and higher diversity. Per million T cells, TCR beta diversity dropped about linearly as age rose.

CDR3 length equals 17 residues. Next came a second PCR, run for about 6 to 12 cycles, which used a sample-barcoded 5' primer along with a J-beta primer mix. The authors tagged each cDNA molecule using a template-switch adaptor with 12 random nucleotides. TCRdb re-analysed the 5' RACE reads in MiXCR, keeping a single row per CDR3 protein. The sample carries hundreds of thousands of distinct CDR3 sequences, more than 40% recorded once. Each donor's blood draw was ten milliliters of peripheral blood. As regards this clonotype: Antigen specificity is unknown.

V is TRBV21-1 and J is TRBJ2-1; no check of the table's D call, TRBD1, against the DNA was made. TRBV21-1 is flagged as a pseudogene. Sequenced material: blood. This receptor was obtained from a man aged 55 to 70 in good health. In DNA form, the CDR3 reads TGTGCCAGCAGCACCCAGGACCCGGGACAGGGTCGGAATGAGCAGTTCTTC. It translates to CASSTQDPGQGRNEQFF.